These T cell receptor beta chains were read from a single sample in a study of CD8 T cells in Susac syndrome. One entry per CDR3 protein results from TCRdb running MiXCR on the immunoSEQ multiplex PCR reads. The sample yields roughly 220,000 distinct CDR3 sequences, about 95% seen once. Sequenced sample: CD4+ T cells from PBMCs. These TCRs come from a human donor with Susac syndrome. Both conserved end residues are part of each CDR3. A D gene is named only where the DNA matches it firmly. Clone size is given for some rows only: seen once, a few or many times, or a class if the clone is expanded.

TRBJ2-3	TRBV30	TRBD1	NA	TGTGCCTGGAGTCCAAACAGGGGGGTCGATACGCAGTATTTT	CAWSPNRGVDTQYF
TRBJ2-2	TRBV4-3	NA	NA	TGCGCCAGCAGCCAGTCGCCGACCCAGGGCACCGGGGAGCTGTTTTTT	CASSQSPTQGTGELFF
TRBJ1-1	TRBV7-9	TRBD1	NA	TGTGCCAGCAGTAGAGAGGACAGGGGCGCTTTCTTT	CASSREDRGAFF
TRBJ2-7	TRBV11-2	TRBD1	NA	TGTGCCAGCAGCTTAGAACGGGACAGAGCCTACGAGCAGTACTTC	CASSLERDRAYEQYF
TRBJ2-7	TRBV5-4	TRBD2	NA	TGTGCCAGCAGCTTGGTTGGGTCTAGCGGGGGCCACGAGCAGTACTTC	CASSLVGSSGGHEQYF
TRBJ2-3	TRBV19	NA	NA	TGTGCCAGTAGTATACAAGATACGCAGTATTTT	CASSIQDTQYF
TRBJ1-1	TRBV19	NA	NA	TGTGCCAGTAGTATACACGGGGTTGAAGCTTTCTTT	CASSIHGVEAFF
TRBJ2-6	TRBV7-3	NA	NA	TGTGCCAGCAGCTTGGGGTCCCCTGGGGCCAACGTCCTGACTTTC	CASSLGSPGANVLTF
TRBJ2-1	TRBV7-3	TRBD1	NA	TGTGCCAGCAGCCGACGACAGGGCTCCTACAATGAGCAGTTCTTC	CASSRRQGSYNEQFF
TRBJ1-2	TRBV11-2	TRBD1	NA	TGTGCCAGCAGCTTAGGACCGGGACAGGCTATCTATGGCTACACCTTC	CASSLGPGQAIYGYTF
TRBJ2-5	TRBV25-1	NA	NA	TGTGCCAGCAGTGAATTGCCCCGAGAGACCCAGTACTTC	CASSELPRETQYF
TRBJ2-5	TRBV6-5	NA	few	TGTGCCAGCAGTTACTCGCGCGGCCAAGAGACCCAGTACTTC	CASSYSRGQETQYF
TRBJ1-2	TRBV30	NA	NA	TGTGCCTGGAGTGTGCCAGGGCCCACAGATGGCTACACCTTC	CAWSVPGPTDGYTF
TRBJ1-5	TRBV30	NA	NA	TGTGCCTGTCAGGAAGGGAATCAGCCCCAGCATTTT	CACQEGNQPQHF
TRBJ2-1	TRBV2	TRBD1	NA	TGTGCCAGGGGGGGGGAGGACCGGGACAGGGTGCGGTTCTTC	CARGGEDRDRVRFF
TRBJ1-1	TRBV29-1	NA	NA	TGCAGTGGGTTTCGGGTGAACACTGAAGCTTTCTTT	CSGFRVNTEAFF
TRBJ2-5	TRBV20-1	TRBD2	NA	TGCAGTGCTCCCCCTAGAAGCGGGGGGGAGACCCAGTACTTC	CSAPPRSGGETQYF
TRBJ1-5	TRBV28	NA	NA	TGTGCCAGCAGGGATTATAGCAATCAGCCCCAGCATTTT	CASRDYSNQPQHF
TRBJ2-5	TRBV11-3	TRBD1	NA	TGTGCCAGCAGCCCCCCGGGGACAGCCCAAGAGACCCAGTACTTC	CASSPPGTAQETQYF
TRBJ1-4	TRBV30	TRBD1	NA	TGTGCCGGAAGGACAGGGATAAGTGAAAAACTGTTTTTT	CAGRTGISEKLFF
TRBJ1-1	TRBV30	TRBD1	once	TGTGCCAGAAGCAGGGGGGATGGGTCCATGAACACTGAAGCTTTCTTT	CARSRGDGSMNTEAFF
TRBJ2-7	TRBV6-2/TRBV6-3	TRBD1	NA	TGTGCCAGCAGTTCCCCTCCGACAGGGAACTACGAGCAGTACTTC	CASSSPPTGNYEQYF
TRBJ2-1	TRBV9	TRBD2	NA	TGTGCCAGCAGCGTAGCTACAAGGCCTAGCGGGGGTTCTGACAATGAGCAGTTCTTC	CASSVATRPSGGSDNEQFF
TRBJ1-4	TRBV27	NA	NA	TGTGCCAGCAGTCCGCGGAGAGGTGAAAAACTGTTTTTT	CASSPRRGEKLFF
TRBJ1-2	TRBV7-9	TRBD1	NA	TGTGCCAGCAGTCCCGGACAGGGAGGTAACTATGGCTACACCTTC	CASSPGQGGNYGYTF
TRBJ2-5	TRBV7-9	NA	NA	TGTGCCAGCAGCTCCGGCCTAGTCCTCGCAGAGACCCAGTACTTC	CASSSGLVLAETQYF
TRBJ1-1	TRBV3-1	NA	NA	TGTGCCAGCAGCCAGCACGGACGGGACACTGAAGCTTTCTTT	CASSQHGRDTEAFF
TRBJ2-3	TRBV11-3	NA	NA	TGTGCCAGCAGTGCGGGGCCGAGCACAGATACGCAGTATTTT	CASSAGPSTDTQYF
TRBJ2-5	TRBV4-3	NA	NA	TGCGCCAGCAGCCAAGATTCGGGGGCCCGGGTGGGTGTGACCCAGTACTTC	CASSQDSGARVGVTQYF
TRBJ1-2	TRBV7-2	NA	NA	TGTGCCAGCAGTCGAGAAGGGGCGGCAAACTATGGCTACACCTTC	CASSREGAANYGYTF
TRBJ1-6	TRBV28	NA	NA	TGTGCCAGCAGTTTACAAGGACAGCCGAATTCACCCCTCCACTTT	CASSLQGQPNSPLHF
TRBJ2-3	TRBV5-1	NA	NA	TGCGCCAGCAGCCCGGGCAACACAGATACGCAGTATTTT	CASSPGNTDTQYF
TRBJ1-5	TRBV27	NA	NA	TGTGCCAGCAGTTTCGAGGGCCGAGGAGATCAGCCCCAGCATTTT	CASSFEGRGDQPQHF
TRBJ1-5	TRBV7-3	NA	NA	TGTGCCAGCAGCTTAAGGGAGGGCAATCAGCCCCAGCATTTT	CASSLREGNQPQHF
TRBJ2-3	TRBV5-1	NA	NA	TGCGCCAGCAGCTTGGAGAGAAGTAAAGGCCTTCCTAGCACAGATACGCAGTATTTT	CASSLERSKGLPSTDTQYF
TRBJ2-3	TRBV30	NA	NA	TGTGCCTGGAGCATCCTTCGAGGGGCCGATACGCAGTATTTT	CAWSILRGADTQYF
TRBJ2-5	TRBV20-1	TRBD2	NA	TGCAGTGCTAACCGGGGAGCGGGGCAACAGACCCAGTACTTC	CSANRGAGQQTQYF
TRBJ2-1	TRBV5-6	NA	NA	TGTGCCAGCAGCATAGGGCTGGAATTTGGGGATGAGCAGTTCTTC	CASSIGLEFGDEQFF
TRBJ2-7	TRBV19	TRBD2	NA	TGTGCCAGTAGTTCCCGGACTAGCGGGGTAGCCTACGAGCAGTACTTC	CASSSRTSGVAYEQYF
TRBJ1-1	TRBV30	NA	NA	TGTGCCTGGAGTGTGGCGGGCTCTCAAGCTTTCTTT	CAWSVAGSQAFF
TRBJ1-3	TRBV10-3	NA	NA	TGTGCCATCAGTGGGGGAGGCCTCCTGTCGGGAAACACCATATATTTT	CAISGGGLLSGNTIYF
TRBJ1-2	TRBV7-6	NA	NA	TGTGCCAGCAGCTCCTCCGGCGGTGGCTACACCTTC	CASSSSGGGYTF
TRBJ2-1	TRBV2	NA	NA	TGTGCCAGCAGTCTACAGGAAAATCGTTACAATGAGCAGTTCTTC	CASSLQENRYNEQFF
TRBJ1-2	TRBV9	NA	NA	TGTGCCAGCAGCGGACAGTCTTCTAACTATGGCTACACCTTC	CASSGQSSNYGYTF
TRBJ2-1	TRBV2	TRBD2	NA	TGTGCCAGCACCGGGGGGACCACGTACAATGAGCAGTTCTTC	CASTGGTTYNEQFF
TRBJ2-7	TRBV5-1	NA	few	TGCGCCAGCAGCTTGGTTTCGGGGGCGGAAGAGCAGTACTTC	CASSLVSGAEEQYF
TRBJ2-7	TRBV7-6	TRBD2	NA	TGTGCCAGCAGCTTAGCCCGATCTAGCGGGAGCAACTACGAGCAGTACTTC	CASSLARSSGSNYEQYF
TRBJ2-1	TRBV4-3	TRBD2	NA	TGCGCCAGCAGCCTAAATAGGGGCCGCGGGAGCTCCTACAATGAGCAGTTCTTC	CASSLNRGRGSSYNEQFF
TRBJ1-1	TRBV6-1	NA	few	TGTGCCAGCAGTAACACAGGGAACACTGAAGCTTTCTTT	CASSNTGNTEAFF
TRBJ2-4	TRBV4-3	NA	NA	TGCGCCAGCAGCCAAGTCACAGGGACCAAAAACATTCAGTACTTC	CASSQVTGTKNIQYF
TRBJ2-5	TRBV5-6	NA	NA	TGTGCCAGCAGCTTGGAGGTGGGGGGCGCGGGAGAGACCCAGTACTTC	CASSLEVGGAGETQYF
TRBJ2-5	TRBV6-2/TRBV6-3	NA	NA	TGTGCCAGCAGGACCCGGGACCAGGGCCAAGAGACCCAGTACTTC	CASRTRDQGQETQYF
TRBJ2-4	TRBV7-9	NA	NA	TGTGCCAGCAGCCTATCGACAGGTGGGGTAGCCAAAAACATTCAGTACTTC	CASSLSTGGVAKNIQYF
TRBJ1-5	TRBV19	TRBD1	NA	TGTGCCAGTAGCCCGGACAGGGGGGTTATTAGCAATCAGCCCCAGCATTTT	CASSPDRGVISNQPQHF